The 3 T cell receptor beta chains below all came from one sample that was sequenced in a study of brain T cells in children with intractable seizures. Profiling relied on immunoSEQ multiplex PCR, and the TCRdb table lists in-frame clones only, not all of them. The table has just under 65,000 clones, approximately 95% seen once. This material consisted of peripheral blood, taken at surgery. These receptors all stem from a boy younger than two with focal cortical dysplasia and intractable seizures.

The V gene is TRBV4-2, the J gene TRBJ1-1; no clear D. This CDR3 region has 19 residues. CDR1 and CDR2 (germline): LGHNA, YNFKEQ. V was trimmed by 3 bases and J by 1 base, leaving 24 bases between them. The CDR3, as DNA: TGTGCCAGCAGCCATCATTATCTAACTCCGGGATACAAGAACACTGAAGCTTTCTTT. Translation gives CASSHHYLTPGYKNTEAFF.

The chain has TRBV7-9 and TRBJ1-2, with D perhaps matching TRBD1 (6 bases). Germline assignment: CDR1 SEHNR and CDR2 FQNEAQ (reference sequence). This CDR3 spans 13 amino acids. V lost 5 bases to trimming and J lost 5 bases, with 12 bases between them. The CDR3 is CASSDGTPYGYTF. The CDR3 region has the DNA TGTGCCAGCAGCGACGGGACACCGTATGGCTACACCTTC.

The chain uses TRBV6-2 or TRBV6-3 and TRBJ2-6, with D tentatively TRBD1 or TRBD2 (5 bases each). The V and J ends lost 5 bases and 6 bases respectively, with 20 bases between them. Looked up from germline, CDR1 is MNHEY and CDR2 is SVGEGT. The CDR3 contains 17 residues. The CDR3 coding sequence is TGTGCCAGCAGTCTCGGGACGGACCTCTGGGAGGCCAACGTCCTGACTTTC. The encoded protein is CASSLGTDLWEANVLTF.